This is a list of T cell receptor beta chains from one sample in a study of shared clonotypes between healthy human individuals. The data were produced by immunoSEQ multiplex PCR, yet TCRdb's version contains in-frame clones alone and is incomplete. The sample has about 2.1 million clones, around 93% seen once. The sample taken for sequencing was naive CD8+ T cells from PBMCs. The receptors shown here come from a man between 18 and 29 years old in good health. Some clones in this sample may be carry-over from other donors' samples. Each CDR3 is given with its conserved first and last residue. The order of the fields is J gene, clone size, D gene, V gene, CDR3 DNA, CDR3 protein. A D gene is named only where the DNA matches it firmly. Where a row states a size, it is once, few, many or the class of an expanded clone; other rows omit it.

>TRBJ2-1|NA|NA|TRBV29-1
TGCAGCGTTGAAGATCCGGCTACGATGGGCCGGGAGCAGTTCTTC
CSVEDPATMGREQFF
>TRBJ2-7|NA|NA|TRBV19
TGTGCCAGTAGTATAGCCCGGGATCCTTCCTACGAGCAGTACTTC
CASSIARDPSYEQYF
>TRBJ2-1|NA|NA|TRBV9
TGTGCCAGCAGCGTAGGTTCGAGAAACAATGAGCAGTTCTTC
CASSVGSRNNEQFF
>TRBJ2-7|NA|NA|TRBV10-3
TGTGCCATCAGTGAGTCCTCCGACTACGAGCAGTACTTC
CAISESSDYEQYF
>TRBJ2-2|NA|TRBD1|TRBV14
TGTGCCAGCAGCCAACTCTGGACAGGGACCACCGGGGAGCTGTTTTTT
CASSQLWTGTTGELFF
>TRBJ2-7|once|NA|TRBV7-8
TGTGCCAGCAGCCTTACTGGACAGCTACTTAGGGACGAGCAGTACTTC
CASSLTGQLLRDEQYF
>TRBJ2-3|NA|TRBD2|TRBV4-2
TGTGCCAGCAGCCATATCGGGACTAGCGGGAGGGTGGTTTATGCAGATACGCAGTATTTT
CASSHIGTSGRVVYADTQYF
>TRBJ2-7|NA|NA|TRBV9
TGTGCCAGCAGCGTAGCGCGGGACGACTCCTACGAGCAGTACTTC
CASSVARDDSYEQYF
>TRBJ1-5|NA|NA|TRBV6-5
TGTGCCAGCAATCAATATAATTCGGGGCGCAGGCCCCAGCATTTT
CASNQYNSGRRPQHF
>TRBJ2-7|NA|TRBD2|TRBV7-9
TGTGCCAGCAGGCGCGGGGGGACCGGGCTTCACTACGAGCAGTACTTC
CASRRGGTGLHYEQYF